This passage covers 8 T cell receptor beta chains from one sample sequenced in a study of blood T cell repertoires in COVID-19. Generated by immunoSEQ multiplex PCR, the TCRdb table keeps only in-frame clones and is missing some. The repertoire holds some 74,000 clones, with roughly 80% as singletons. Sequencing was performed on peripheral blood. The receptors stem from a woman aged 80 or over with active or convalescent COVID-19.

The V and J genes are TRBV12-5 and TRBJ1-3; D is ambiguous. Germline V gene lookup returns CDR1 LGHNT and CDR2 FRNRAP. V was cut by 2 bases and J by 8 bases, with 7 bases left in between. CDR3 length: 12 amino acids. In DNA form, the CDR3 reads TGTGCTAGTGGTTTGCTGGACTACACCATATATTTT. Protein sequence: CASGLLDYTIYF.

The genes are TRBV6-5 and TRBJ1-1; D remains ambiguous. The V end lost 6 bases, the J end lost 5 bases, and 13 bases lay between the germline ends. The germline V gene encodes CDR1 MNHEY and CDR2 SVGAGI. CDR3 length: 13 amino acids. The DNA for the CDR3 is TGTGCCAGCAGCCAAGAGGTTAGTACTGAAGCTTTCTTT. Amino acids: CASSQEVSTEAFF.

V and J are TRBV30 and TRBJ1-6; D is ambiguous. CDR1 is GTSNPN, CDR2 SVGIG, per germline (reference sequence). The CDR3 is 13 residues long. Deletions cut 1 base from V and 5 bases from J, with 6 bases between. CDR3 region: CAWSGGNNSPLHF. CDR3 DNA: TGTGCCTGGAGTGGAGGTAATAATTCACCCCTCCACTTT.

The chain carries TRBV4-1 and TRBJ1-2, with D unclear. This CDR3 has 16 residues. The ends were cut back, 4 bases at V and 4 bases at J, with 19 bases in the middle. Germline V lookup: CDR1 MGHRA, CDR2 YSYEKL. CDR3 bases: TGCGCCAGCAGCCGAGTCCCCGGCGACAACAGCTATGGCTACACCTTC. Protein: CASSRVPGDNSYGYTF.

The V and J genes are TRBV28 and TRBJ2-7; 13 bases match TRBD2. The V segment lost 4 bases and the J segment 4 bases; nucleotides outside the gene matches: 4. Germline V gives CDR1 MDHEN, CDR2 SYDVKM. The CDR3 extends over 15 amino acids. CDR3 sequence (DNA): TGTGCCAGCAGTTGGACTAGCGGGGGTTTGTACGAGCAGTACTTC. It encodes CASSWTSGGLYEQYF.

The J gene is TRBJ1-3, the V gene TRBV28; no definite D call. Germline V lookup: CDR1 MDHEN, CDR2 SYDVKM. This CDR3 comprises 16 residues. The V end was cut by 4 bases, the J end by 2 bases, with 15 bases between. The CDR3 loop reads CASSSPGERTGNTIYF. The CDR3 nucleotides are TGTGCCAGCAGTTCCCCCGGGGAGAGGACTGGAAACACCATATATTTT.

The V and J genes are TRBV18 and TRBJ1-1; TRBD1 matches at 9 bases. Germline loops: CDR1 KGHSH, CDR2 LQKENI. The J segment lost 5 bases and the V segment lost 4 bases, leaving 8 bases of the junction unmatched. This CDR3 is 15 amino acids long. CDR3 in amino acids: CASSQQGQGGTEAFF. The CDR3 DNA reads TGTGCCAGCTCACAACAGGGACAGGGTGGGACTGAAGCTTTCTTT.

This chain joins TRBV5-1 and TRBJ2-1; 8 bases fit TRBD2. The length of the CDR3 is 15 residues. Germline trimming cut 1 base from V and 10 bases from J; bases unmatched to any gene: 10. Germline V gene lookup returns CDR1 SGHRS and CDR2 YFSETQ. The CDR3 DNA is TGCGCCAGCAGCTTGACGAGCGGGAGTCGGTTCGAGCAGTTCTTC. Translation gives CASSLTSGSRFEQFF.